This T cell receptor (beta chain) was sequenced in a study of T cells after yellow fever vaccination. TCRdb itself ran the 5' RACE reads through MiXCR, one entry per CDR3 protein. The sample records about 130,000 distinct CDR3 sequences, approximately 9% being singletons. This CDR3 is 14 amino acids long. V was clipped by 6 bases and J by 4 bases; unmatched bases: 6. Per the germline V gene, CDR1 is MNHEY and CDR2 is SMNVEV (reference sequence). The sequence was obtained from a man between 18 and 35 years old who received the YFV17D yellow fever vaccine. The V gene is TRBV27, the J gene TRBJ1-1; 9 nucleotides align to TRBD1. The sequencing here drew on CD8+ T cells sorted from PBMCs, taken on the day of the yellow fever booster vaccination. The DNA of the CDR3 is TGTGCCAGCAGACAGGGGGCGCCGGGCACTGAAGCTTTCTTT. Amino acids: CASRQGAPGTEAFF.